The TCR beta chain described here comes from a study of T cell responses to AZD1222 COVID-19 vaccine. Study-wide results and limits: Seropositive AZD1222 recipients at baseline numbered only 6 or 7.

Concerning this clone itself: Its antigen remains unknown.

With 4 bases clipped from V and 6 bases from J, the junction kept 4 bases outside the gene matches. The CDR3 consists of 14 residues. Germline assignment: CDR1 SGHRS and CDR2 YFSETQ. Here immunoSEQ multiplex PCR was the method, and the copy in TCRdb shows in-frame clones only, minus some. The data hold around 150,000 clones, with roughly 92% observed a single time. Sequenced here: peripheral blood, sampled 28 days after the second AZD1222 dose. This clonotype was sampled from an adult who received the AZD1222 COVID-19 vaccine. J is TRBJ1-1 and V is TRBV5-1, with TRBD1 identical over 12 bases. The CDR3 coding sequence is TGCGCCAGCAGCCCGGGACAGGGGGCGGCTGAAGCTTTCTTT. This sequence encodes CASSPGQGAAEAFF.